This T cell receptor beta chain derives from a study of response to subunit inactivated influenza vaccine. Points from the study as a whole: T cells newly recruited by each seasonal influenza vaccination are few, the authors suggested.

From the RT-PCR reads, TCRdb called clonotypes with MiXCR, one entry per CDR3 protein. The sample has approximately 700,000 distinct CDR3 sequences, 15% to 19% seen once. In the case of this clonotype: Its specificity is unknown.

The germline CDR1 and CDR2 sequences are MNHEY and SMNVEV (reference sequence). V lost 5 bases to trimming and J lost 5 bases; unmatched junction nucleotides: 11. The CDR3 runs to 15 residues. This TCR came from a man in his forties or fifties who received an inactivated influenza vaccine. V usage is TRBV27 and J usage is TRBJ2-5; 7 bases match TRBD2. The sequencing here drew on PBMCs from blood, taken roughly 12 days after vaccination. For the CDR3, the DNA is TGTGCCAGCAGTCCAGAGACTAGCCGGTTGGAGACCCAGTACTTC. It specifies CASSPETSRLETQYF.